A single sample is the source of the 28 T cell receptor beta chains below, sequenced in a study of Graves' ophthalmopathy and Graves' hyperthyroidism. The TCR beta CDR3 regions underwent amplification from RNA transcripts. In the first round, RT-PCR was carried out with HTBI primers, and a multiplex PCR formed the second round. MiXCR, run by TCRdb on the multiplex PCR reads, gives a single entry per CDR3 protein. The sample lists 150,000 to 200,000 distinct CDR3 sequences, about two fifths occurring once. Sequencing was done on a sample of peripheral blood. These receptors originate from a man in his thirties or forties with Graves' ophthalmopathy.

This clonotype was counted at least ten times. The chain joins TRBV5-1 to TRBJ1-1; D gene ambiguous. This CDR3 has 15 residues. Germline V CDR1 and CDR2: SGHRS, YFSETQ. The V end was cut by 1 base, the J end by 0 bases, with 10 bases between. The CDR3 loop reads CASSLLDGMNTEAFF. Written as DNA, the CDR3 is TGCGCCAGCAGCTTGTTGGACGGCATGAACACTGAAGCTTTCTTT.

This chain connects TRBV6-1 to TRBJ1-1, with TRBD1 as a possible D gene (6 bases). CDR1 and CDR2 (germline): MNHNS, SASEGT. The germline V and J ends were trimmed by 4 bases and 2 bases, with 17 bases remaining between them. The CDR3 has 16 residues. CDR3 in amino acids: CASSVGYRAYNTEAFF. The CDR3 DNA is TGTGCCAGCAGTGTTGGATACAGGGCCTATAACACTGAAGCTTTCTTT.

At least ten counts were recorded for this clonotype. The V gene is TRBV10-3, the J gene TRBJ2-5; D remains ambiguous. Deletions cut 2 bases from V and 5 bases from J, with 9 bases between. The length of the CDR3 is 13 residues. Germline CDR1 reads ENHRY; CDR2 reads SYGVKD. For the CDR3, the DNA is TGTGCCATCAGTGAGGGTGATGGGGAGACCCAGTACTTC. Its protein is CAISEGDGETQYF.

There are many counts of this clonotype. The J gene is TRBJ2-1, the V gene TRBV11-2; D is unresolved. Germline CDR1 is SGHAT and CDR2 is FQNNGV. This CDR3 is 20 amino acids long. V dropped 4 bases and J dropped 8 bases, with 33 bases sitting between them. This CDR3 is CASSSNKDSNIEAALDEQFF. Written as DNA, the CDR3 is TGTGCCAGCAGCTCGAACAAGGATTCAAATATAGAGGCTGCCCTGGATGAGCAGTTCTTC.

CDR3: CATSPKRDRGADGNTIYF. The DNA of the CDR3 is TGTGCCACCAGTCCGAAAAGGGATAGGGGAGCCGATGGAAACACCATATATTTT. The chain uses TRBV15 and TRBJ1-3, with a tentative D call TRBD1 (5 bases). The germline gives CDR1 LNHNV, CDR2 YYDKDF (reference sequence). Between the trimmed V and J ends, which lost 6 bases and 3 bases, there was a span of 24 bases. The CDR3 has 18 amino acids.

This clonotype has at least ten counts. The V and J genes are TRBV12-3 or TRBV12-4 and TRBJ2-2; 7 positions agree with TRBD1. Unmatched junction bases numbered 5, after V lost 6 bases and J lost 4 bases. The length of the CDR3 is 14 residues. The CDR3 spells CASSLTGFTGELFF. In DNA, the CDR3 is TGTGCCAGCAGCTTGACAGGGTTCACCGGGGAGCTGTTTTTT.

The J gene is TRBJ1-1, the V gene TRBV9; 9 positions match TRBD1. Germline CDR1 is SGDLS and CDR2 is YYNGEE. CDR3 size: 14 residues. J lost 5 bases, V lost 4 bases, and 6 bases had no gene match. CDR3 DNA: TGTGCCAGCAGCAAACAGGGGGCACTTACTGAAGCTTTCTTT. It encodes CASSKQGALTEAFF.

The DNA of the CDR3 is TGTGCCAGCAGCCGAAATGAGGACAGGCAAGCTTTCTTT. This codes for CASSRNEDRQAFF. The chain carries TRBV6-1 and TRBJ1-1, with TRBD1 identical over 7 bases. This CDR3 is built from 13 residues. V lost 6 bases, J lost 9 bases, and 10 bases stayed unmatched. Germline values: CDR1 MNHNS, CDR2 SASEGT.

The chain uses TRBV25-1 and TRBJ1-2; D is uncertain. Germline loops: CDR1 MGHDK, CDR2 SYGVNS. V lost 2 bases and J lost 3, with 10 bases in between. The CDR3 runs 14 residues. The CDR3 bases are TGTGCCAGCAGTGAACCCGGGGAGGACTATGGCTACACCTTC. Translating gives CASSEPGEDYGYTF.

In this sample, this clonotype turned up many times. The J gene is TRBJ1-2, the V gene TRBV12-3 or TRBV12-4; no clear D. Trimming removed 5 bases at V and 2 bases at J, with 9 bases between. The CDR3 extends over 13 amino acids. The CDR3 loop is CASSPGINYGYTF. The CDR3, as DNA: TGTGCCAGCAGTCCGGGGATAAACTATGGCTACACCTTC.

In this sample, this clonotype turned up many times. J is TRBJ2-7 and V is TRBV5-1; D is perhaps TRBD1 or TRBD2 (5 bases each). Germline assignment: CDR1 SGHRS and CDR2 YFSETQ. The CDR3 runs to 14 residues. Trimming shortened V by 3 bases and J by 5 bases, and 15 bases separated the two germline ends. The CDR3: CASSYEGFENEQYF. CDR3 nucleotide sequence: TGCGCCAGCAGCTACGAGGGGTTTGAGAACGAGCAGTACTTC.

The chain combines TRBV6-1 with TRBJ1-3; D unclear. Trimming cost V 3 bases and J 9 bases, with 9 bases left between them. CDR1 and CDR2 from the germline V gene are MNHNS and SASEGT. The CDR3 has 12 residues. In DNA form, the CDR3 reads TGTGCCAGCAGTGACGCCAGAAGCACCATATATTTT. It translates to CASSDARSTIYF.

V and J are TRBV9 and TRBJ2-7; 11 bases line up with TRBD2. This CDR3 contains 16 residues. In germline, CDR1 is SGDLS, CDR2 YYNGEE. The trim removed 4 bases at V and 3 bases at J, leaving 9 bases unmatched. The CDR3 region has the DNA TGTGCCAGCAGCCCAGGTAGCGGGAGGGCCGGCTACGAGCAGTACTTC. It yields the protein CASSPGSGRAGYEQYF.

This chain joins TRBV6-5 and TRBJ1-5; D unclear. V gave up 0 bases and J gave up 3 bases, with 12 bases separating them. The germline gives CDR1 MNHEY, CDR2 SVGAGI. The CDR3 totals 16 residues. Here the CDR3 reads CASSYSGGRANQPQHF. Here the CDR3 DNA reads TGTGCCAGCAGTTACTCAGGTGGGAGGGCCAATCAGCCCCAGCATTTT.

This clonotype occurred many times. The rearrangement uses TRBV4-2 and TRBJ1-6; 9 nucleotides match TRBD1. The CDR3 runs to 16 residues. Germline CDR1 and CDR2: LGHNA and YNFKEQ. Germline trimming cut 0 bases from V and 9 bases from J; bases unmatched to any gene: 6. The CDR3 protein is CASSQDKTGGLSPLHF. CDR3 bases: TGTGCCAGCAGCCAAGATAAGACAGGGGGACTTTCACCCCTCCACTTT.

This clonotype showed up many times. V and J are TRBV6-1 and TRBJ2-2; D may correspond to TRBD1 or TRBD2 (6 bases each). The CDR3 has 13 amino acids. Germline CDR1 and CDR2: MNHNS and SASEGT. V lost 8 bases, J lost 5 bases, and 12 bases lay in between. CDR3 loop: CASGGGQTGELFF. The CDR3, as DNA: TGTGCCAGCGGAGGGGGGCAAACCGGGGAGCTGTTTTTT.

This clonotype occurred many times. The chain carries TRBV6-5 and TRBJ2-7, with 9 bases that match TRBD1. Germline V gene sequence: CDR1 MNHEY, CDR2 SVGAGI. Trimming took 3 bases from V and 2 from J; bases not matched to a gene: 5. The CDR3 totals 15 residues. CDR3 region: CASSYRDRGAYEQYF. The CDR3 DNA reads as TGTGCCAGCAGTTATCGTGACAGGGGGGCCTACGAGCAGTACTTC.

This clonotype showed up many times. The chain employs TRBV7-9 and TRBJ1-1; D uncertain. CDR3 size: 14 residues. Germline lookup yields CDR1 SEHNR and CDR2 FQNEAQ (reference sequence). Trimming left V 5 bases short and J 1 base short, with 11 bases between. CDR3 sequence reads: CASSVRGKNTEAFF. The CDR3 DNA reads TGTGCCAGCAGCGTCCGGGGAAAGAACACTGAAGCTTTCTTT.

This clonotype has a single count. V is TRBV15 and J is TRBJ2-5, with D uncertain. Looked up from germline, CDR1 is LNHNV and CDR2 is YYDKDF (reference sequence). V dropped 3 bases and J dropped 7 bases, with 12 bases sitting between them. The CDR3 consists of 13 residues. The CDR3 region is CATSSEKRGTQYF. The CDR3 nucleotides read TGTGCCACCAGCAGTGAAAAGCGAGGGACCCAGTACTTC.

J is TRBJ2-2 and V is TRBV18; tentative D call: TRBD1 (6 bases). CDR1 is KGHSH, CDR2 LQKENI, per germline. The V end was cut by 3 bases, the J end by 0 bases, with 17 bases between. The CDR3 contains 18 residues. The CDR3 DNA reads TGTGCCAGCTCACCCCCCCCGACAGGCCTCGCGAACACCGGGGAGCTGTTTTTT. Translated: CASSPPPTGLANTGELFF.

This clonotype was seen repeatedly, ten times or more. The chain recombines TRBV4-3 with TRBJ2-7, with D possibly matching TRBD2 (5 bases). V dropped 0 bases and J dropped 4 bases, with 10 bases sitting between them. CDR1 is LGHNA, CDR2 YSLEER, per germline. The CDR3 consists of 14 residues. CDR3 coding DNA: TGCGCCAGCAGCCAAGAGGCAGCGGTTTACGAGCAGTACTTC. Amino acid sequence: CASSQEAAVYEQYF.

The chain recombines TRBV19 with TRBJ2-7; 8 bases map to TRBD1. The V segment lost 0 bases and the J segment 3 bases; nucleotides outside the gene matches: 1. Germline CDR1 reads LNHDA; CDR2 reads SQIVND (reference sequence). The length of the CDR3 is 14 residues. The CDR3 sequence is CASSIEGTGYEQYF. CDR3 nucleotides: TGTGCCAGTAGTATAGAAGGGACAGGCTACGAGCAGTACTTC.

The CDR3 sequence: CASSLPGQGVTGELFF. CDR3 DNA sequence: TGTGCCAGCAGCCTTCCGGGACAGGGCGTCACCGGGGAGCTGTTTTTT. V and J are TRBV28 and TRBJ2-2, with 9 bases matching TRBD1. This CDR3 contains 16 residues. The junction had 9 bases not matched to a gene; V was cut back by 6 bases and J by 4 bases. Germline CDR1 reads MDHEN; CDR2 reads SYDVKM.

This clonotype was recorded a few times. This chain joins TRBV15 and TRBJ2-5; TRBD2 matches 8 bases. Germline V gene data show CDR1 as LNHNV and CDR2 as YYDKDF (reference sequence). The length of the CDR3 is 15 residues. The trim removed 0 bases at V and 5 bases at J, leaving 5 bases unmatched. The CDR3 loop reads CATSRDSGAMETQYF. For the CDR3, the DNA is TGTGCCACCAGCAGAGATAGCGGGGCGATGGAGACCCAGTACTTC.

This clonotype was counted ten times or more. This sequence joins TRBV2 and TRBJ1-2; no firm D call. Trimming shortened V by 6 bases and J by 6 bases, and 17 bases separated the two germline ends. CDR3 length: 14 amino acids. Looked up from germline, CDR1 is SNHLY and CDR2 is FYNNEI. CDR3 sequence: CASRSPTLLDGYTF. The DNA for the CDR3 is TGTGCCAGCAGATCCCCCACATTATTGGATGGCTACACCTTC.

This clonotype was found many times. The gene calls are TRBV12-3 or TRBV12-4 and TRBJ1-1, with 7 bases identical to TRBD1. Germline trimming cut 3 bases from V and 5 bases from J; bases unmatched to any gene: 6. This CDR3 is 14 amino acids long. CDR3 protein: CASSLEGAGTEAFF. CDR3 bases: TGTGCCAGCAGTTTGGAGGGGGCCGGGACTGAAGCTTTCTTT.

This clonotype was picked up many times. The CDR3 coding sequence is TGCAGCGTTGAACTAGCCCCGGGGAAAGAGACCCAGTACTTC. Encoded protein: CSVELAPGKETQYF. The rearrangement links TRBV29-1 to TRBJ2-5; weak D call: TRBD2 (5 bases). From germline, CDR1 is SQVTM and CDR2 ANQGSEA. CDR3 length: 14 residues. The V end was cut by 2 bases, the J end by 3 bases, with 13 bases between.

The table lists this clonotype with many counts. The V gene is TRBV18, the J gene TRBJ1-5; 8 bases map to TRBD1. The CDR3 covers 18 residues. CDR1 and CDR2 (germline): KGHSH, LQKENI. V gave up 1 base and J gave up 1 base; unmatched junction bases: 9. This CDR3 reads CASSPLAGGSESNQPQHF. In DNA, the CDR3 is TGTGCCAGCTCACCACTGGCAGGGGGCTCGGAAAGCAATCAGCCCCAGCATTTT. Supplemented by reference TRBV18 and TRBJ1-5, the full variable domain reads NAGVMQNPRHLVRRRGQEARLRCSPMKGHSHVYWYRQLPEEGLKFMVYLQKENIIDESGMPKERFSAEFPKEGPSILRIQQVVRGDSAAYFCASSPLAGGSESNQPQHFGDGTRLSIL.